This record looks at one T cell receptor (beta chain) sequence and its context. Its cognate antigen is unknown. This sample stems from a study of molecular identifiers for immune sequencing clone quantification. Overall study: In replicates, the authors split RNA from about 19,000 or 110,000 naive CD8 cells five ways and sequenced four.

Previously published methods and listed TCR primers were used for the bulk TCR libraries. Each CDR3 protein gets one entry after TCRdb re-called the PCR reads with MiXCR. The sample holds about 640,000 distinct CDR3 sequences, about 20% seen once. Naive CD8 T cells were picked out by sorting for CD8+CD4-CCR7+CD45RA+. Whole-study findings and limits: Shared barcodes on identical TCR molecules could underestimate the sizes of highly expanded clones.

Germline loops: CDR1 MNHEY, CDR2 SVGEGT. Trimming cost V 8 bases and J 6 bases; bases outside gene matches: 15. CDR3 length equals 15 residues. The receptor comes from a human donor in good health. Some libraries in this study had Jurkat cell RNA spiked in. This sequence joins TRBV6-2 or TRBV6-3 and TRBJ1-2; 7 bases match TRBD1. The sequenced material came from naive CD8+ T cells from blood, with Jurkat cell RNA spiked in. Documented subset: FACS-sorted CD8+CD4-CCR7+CD45RA+ naive T cells. The CDR3 is CASRFRDRGPNGYTF. CDR3 bases: TGTGCCAGCCGCTTCCGGGACAGAGGCCCCAATGGCTACACCTTC.